The next 15 T cell receptor beta chains were all read from a single sample in a study of blood T cell repertoires in COVID-19. The repertoire was sequenced with immunoSEQ multiplex PCR; TCRdb's copy has only in-frame clones and lacks some. The table records some 90,000 clones, less than 85% of them present only once. Source material: peripheral blood. These receptors all stem from a woman in her sixties or seventies with acute or convalescent COVID-19.

This clone was picked up a small number of times. The CDR3 loop reads CASSRTDRGSTYEQYF. DNA for the CDR3: TGTGCCAGCAGTCGAACTGACAGGGGAAGCACCTACGAGCAGTACTTC. The chain couples TRBV9 to TRBJ2-7; TRBD1 agrees at 8 bases. Trimming cost V 5 bases and J 2 bases; bases outside gene matches: 12. Germline V CDR1 and CDR2: SGDLS, YYNGEE. The CDR3 is 16 amino acids.

The chain combines TRBV28 with TRBJ1-5, with D tentatively TRBD1 (6 bases). Per germline, CDR1 MDHEN and CDR2 SYDVKM. V was shortened by 7 bases and J by 4 bases, with 11 bases between the two germline ends. The CDR3 extends over 13 amino acids. The CDR3 DNA reads TGTGCCAGCACCAGGGGCTTGAATCAGCCCCAGCATTTT. This encodes CASTRGLNQPQHF.

This chain joins TRBV4-3 and TRBJ2-1; 9 bases match TRBD2. Trimming cost V 1 base and J 6 bases; bases outside gene matches: 4. The CDR3 totals 15 residues. Germline values: CDR1 LGHNA, CDR2 YSLEER. Here the CDR3 DNA reads TGCGCCAGCAGCCAAGGAGGCGGGGGGGGCAATGAGCAGTTCTTC. It translates to CASSQGGGGGNEQFF.

The chain recombines TRBV7-8 with TRBJ2-1; D gene uncertain. The CDR3 covers 15 residues. Looked up from germline, CDR1 is SGHVS and CDR2 is FQNEAQ. Deletions cut 5 bases from V and 0 bases from J, with 11 bases between. CDR3 sequence: CASSPTVSSYNEQFF. In nucleotides, the CDR3 is TGTGCCAGCAGCCCTACAGTGAGCTCCTACAATGAGCAGTTCTTC.

The chain uses TRBV7-3 and TRBJ1-1; D remains ambiguous. Trimming cost V 1 base and J 5 bases, with 8 bases left between them. The V gene's germline CDR1 is SGHTA and CDR2 FQGTGA. The CDR3 extends over 13 amino acids. Here the CDR3 reads CASSLNTVTEAFF. In DNA, the CDR3 is TGTGCCAGCAGCTTAAATACGGTGACTGAAGCTTTCTTT.

This chain uses TRBV9 with TRBJ2-1; the match to TRBD1 covers 9 bases. The CDR3 runs 15 residues. Germline V gives CDR1 SGDLS, CDR2 YYNGEE. Trimming cost V 2 bases and J 1 base; bases outside gene matches: 1. The CDR3 loop reads CASSVTGGSYNEQFF. Written as DNA, the CDR3 is TGTGCCAGCAGCGTGACAGGGGGGTCCTACAATGAGCAGTTCTTC.

In its sample, this clone was seen a few times. The chain carries TRBV28 and TRBJ1-2; 9 bases map to TRBD1. V shed 3 bases and J 6 bases; nucleotides not matched to a gene: 8. The germline V gene encodes CDR1 MDHEN and CDR2 SYDVKM. This CDR3 has 15 amino acids. DNA of the CDR3: TGTGCCAGCAGTTTCCTTACGGACAGGGGCGATGGCTACACCTTC. This translates into CASSFLTDRGDGYTF.

This chain links TRBV7-9 with TRBJ2-5; possibly TRBD2 for D (7 bases). From germline, CDR1 is SEHNR and CDR2 FQNEAQ (reference sequence). The CDR3 covers 15 residues. Trimming removed 4 bases from V and 5 bases from J, with 17 bases in between. CDR3 sequence: CASSSGAGVGETQYF. DNA for the CDR3: TGTGCCAGCAGCTCAGGGGCGGGAGTAGGCGAGACCCAGTACTTC.

The V and J genes are TRBV6-5 and TRBJ1-2; TRBD1 matches at 7 bases. The CDR3 is 14 residues long. Germline-derived CDR1 and CDR2 are MNHEY and SVGAGI. The trim removed 6 bases at V and 8 bases at J, leaving 12 bases unmatched. CDR3 coding DNA: TGTGCCAGCAGCCGAGCTACAGGGGCGGAAGGCTACACCTTC. It translates to CASSRATGAEGYTF.

The chain has TRBV2 and TRBJ2-3; weak D call: TRBD1 (6 bases). The V gene lost 8 bases and the J gene lost 0 bases, with 15 bases spanning the gap. This CDR3 has 15 amino acids. Germline values: CDR1 SNHLY, CDR2 FYNNEI. CDR3: CASDTGTTSTDTQYF. The CDR3 DNA reads TGTGCCAGCGATACCGGGACAACTAGCACAGATACGCAGTATTTT.

V usage is TRBV11-1 and J usage is TRBJ2-2; D gene ambiguous. CDR3 length: 13 residues. Between the trimmed V and J ends, which lost 2 bases and 5 bases, there was a span of 6 bases. Germline V gene sequence: CDR1 SGHAT, CDR2 FQDESV (reference sequence). CDR3 region: CASSLLATGELFF. The CDR3 DNA reads TGTGCCAGCAGCTTATTGGCTACCGGGGAGCTGTTTTTT.

The chain has TRBV4-2 and TRBJ2-2; 7 nucleotides agree with TRBD2. V lost 4 bases and J lost 5; bases outside the gene matches: 4. Germline lookup yields CDR1 LGHNA and CDR2 YNFKEQ. The CDR3 is made up of 14 amino acids. Here the CDR3 DNA reads TGTGCCAGCAGCCCCGGGGGGTGGACCGGGGAGCTGTTTTTT. Protein product: CASSPGGWTGELFF.

This rearrangement joins TRBV27 to TRBJ2-1; 12 bases align to TRBD2. The trim removed 6 bases at V and 7 bases at J, leaving 10 bases unmatched. The CDR3 totals 16 residues. CDR1 is MNHEY and CDR2 is SMNVEV in the germline V gene (reference sequence). The CDR3: CASSLLTSGRPNEQFF. CDR3 DNA: TGTGCCAGCAGCCTTCTTACTAGCGGGAGGCCGAATGAGCAGTTCTTC.

This clone was seen only once. The chain employs TRBV5-4 and TRBJ2-2, with 9 bases that match TRBD1. The CDR3 loop spans 16 amino acids. The germline CDR1 and CDR2 sequences are SGHNT and YYREEE (reference sequence). The trim removed 4 bases at V and 5 bases at J, leaving 9 bases unmatched. The CDR3 nucleotides are TGTGCCAGCAGCCCGCCGGGACAGGGTTGGACCGGGGAGCTGTTTTTT. Translating gives CASSPPGQGWTGELFF.

In this sample, this clone turned up once. The chain recombines TRBV29-1 with TRBJ1-1, with D perhaps TRBD1 (5 bases). Trimming removed 7 bases at V and 6 bases at J, with 18 bases between. Germline V CDR1 and CDR2: SQVTM, ANQGSEA. The length of the CDR3 is 13 residues. The CDR3 DNA reads as TGCAGCGGACAGACAGCCCCCCAGCCTGAAGCTTTCTTT. Residues: CSGQTAPQPEAFF. The variable domain in full, completed from reference TRBV29-1 and TRBJ1-1, reads SAVISQKPSRDICQRGTSLTIQCQVDSQVTMMFWYRQQPGQSLTLIATANQGSEATYESGFVIDKFPISRPNLTFSTLTVSNMSPEDSSIYLCSGQTAPQPEAFFGQGTRLTVV.